Listed below are T cell receptor beta chains from one sample, sequenced in a study of early T cells in non-severe SARS-CoV-2 infection. Using its own MiXCR run on the 5' RACE reads, TCRdb lists one record per CDR3 protein. Of some 60,000 distinct CDR3 sequences in the sample, 10% to 15% were seen once. Sequencing was performed on whole blood, taken at baseline. These receptor sequences come from an adult who was a healthcare worker with PCR-confirmed SARS-CoV-2 infection or an uninfected control (not recorded which). The CDR3 runs from the conserved cysteine through the conserved F or W. D genes are given only for firm matches. The size of a clone is reported for some rows only, either as once, few or many, or as a class for expanded clones.

J gene,D gene,V gene,clone size,CDR3 DNA,CDR3 protein
TRBJ1-1,NA,TRBV20-1,many,TGCAGTGCTCGAGGGGCCACTGAAGCTTTCTTT,CSARGATEAFF
TRBJ2-7,TRBD1,TRBV6-2/TRBV6-3,many,TGTGCCAGCAAAGGGACAGCTTCCTACGAGCAGTACTTC,CASKGTASYEQYF
TRBJ2-5,TRBD2,TRBV12-3/TRBV12-4,many,TGTGCCAGCAGTTTTCTATTTCGGAGCGGGGAAGAGACCCAGTACTTC,CASSFLFRSGEETQYF
TRBJ2-7,TRBD2,TRBV4-2,NA,TGTGCCAGCAGCCAGAGCGGGGGGATCCCTAGGGACGAGCAGTACTTC,CASSQSGGIPRDEQYF
TRBJ2-6,NA,TRBV7-6,NA,TGTGCCAGCAGCTTAAGAGGCTCTGGGGCCAACGTCCTGACTTTC,CASSLRGSGANVLTF
TRBJ1-2,TRBD1,TRBV2,few,TGTGCCAGGAGGGGGCTCGGTGGCTACACCTTC,CARRGLGGYTF
TRBJ2-2,TRBD1,TRBV5-5,few,TGTGCCAGCAACATTTTTCGGACAGGGGACACCGGGGAGCTGTTTTTT,CASNIFRTGDTGELFF
TRBJ2-7,NA,TRBV27,NA,TGTGCCAGCAGTTTATCGCAGGCGAGGGAGCAGTACTTC,CASSLSQAREQYF
TRBJ1-2,TRBD1,TRBV19,few,TGTGCCAGTAGCACCACGCCGGGACAGGGGGCAGGGTATGGCTACACCTTC,CASSTTPGQGAGYGYTF
TRBJ2-1,NA,TRBV7-2,few,TGTGCCAGCACCCCCAGGGAGAGCTCCTACAATGAGCAGTTCTTC,CASTPRESSYNEQFF
TRBJ2-7,NA,TRBV6-1,many,TGTGCCAGCAGTGAATTGGGGGCCGGCACCGAGCAGTACTTC,CASSELGAGTEQYF
TRBJ2-1,TRBD2,TRBV3-1,few,TGTGCCAGCAGCCAAAACGGGGCTAGCGGGTTTAATGAGCAGTTCTTC,CASSQNGASGFNEQFF
TRBJ2-7,TRBD2,TRBV29-1,few,TGCAGCGCCGCCCCGGGGGGCTCCTACGAGCAGTACTTC,CSAAPGGSYEQYF
TRBJ2-3,TRBD2,TRBV6-4,few,TGTGCCAGCAGCCCCGGGACTAGCGGGCCGGATACGCAGTATTTT,CASSPGTSGPDTQYF
TRBJ2-7,TRBD1,TRBV5-1,NA,TGCGCCAGCAGAGGGACAGACTCCTACGAGCAGTACTTC,CASRGTDSYEQYF
TRBJ2-1,NA,TRBV25-1,NA,TGTGCCAGCAGCAGATACAATGAGCAGTTCTTC,CASSRYNEQFF
TRBJ2-1,NA,TRBV5-6,NA,TGTGCCAGCAGCTTGGGGCAGGGATCCTACAATGAGCAGTTCTTC,CASSLGQGSYNEQFF
TRBJ2-6,TRBD1,TRBV19,few,TGTGCCAGTAGTATTGACAGGGAGCTTTTTGGCAACGTCCTGACTTTC,CASSIDRELFGNVLTF
TRBJ2-3,NA,TRBV29-1,few,TGCAGCGTTGGTCGGGTTGGGGGAGCTACGCAGTATTTT,CSVGRVGGATQYF
TRBJ2-7,NA,TRBV20-1,NA,TGCAGTGCTAGAGATAGTTACGAGCAGTACTTC,CSARDSYEQYF
TRBJ2-1,TRBD2,TRBV11-2,few,TGTGCCAGCAGCTCAGCGGGAGGCCACAATGAGCAGTTCTTC,CASSSAGGHNEQFF
TRBJ1-1,NA,TRBV5-1,NA,TGCGCCAGCAGCTTGAGGGCGACGGAAGGAGCTTTCTTT,CASSLRATEGAFF
TRBJ2-4,TRBD2,TRBV28,many,TGTGCCAGCAGTTTATTAGCGGGAGGGCCTGGAGCCAAAAACATTCAGTACTTC,CASSLLAGGPGAKNIQYF
TRBJ1-1,NA,TRBV12-3/TRBV12-4,NA,TGTGCCAGCAGTTTACAGGACACTGAAGCTTTCTTT,CASSLQDTEAFF
TRBJ2-1,NA,TRBV12-3/TRBV12-4,few,TGTGCCAGCAGTCGGGACGGCTCCTACAATGAGCAGTTCTTC,CASSRDGSYNEQFF
TRBJ2-3,NA,TRBV7-2,NA,TGTGCCAGCAGCTTGAATGAGGGCGATACGCAGTATTTT,CASSLNEGDTQYF
TRBJ2-1,NA,TRBV2,many,TGTGCCAGCAGTGAAAGGGGACCAGAATACAATGAGCAGTTCTTC,CASSERGPEYNEQFF
TRBJ1-4,NA,TRBV9,NA,TGTGCCAGCAGCGCTACACCCGGGGTTAGCGGTGAAAAACTGTTTTTT,CASSATPGVSGEKLFF
TRBJ2-3,NA,TRBV10-2,NA,TGCGCCAGCAGTGTTACAAGAACTAGCACAGATACGCAGTATTTT,CASSVTRTSTDTQYF
TRBJ1-5,NA,TRBV20-1,NA,TGCAGTGCTAGTTACGGCGTTCGCAATCAGCCCCAGCATTTT,CSASYGVRNQPQHF
TRBJ1-5,NA,TRBV27,NA,TGTGCCAGCAGCCCCACAGCCCTCCTCAGCAATCAGCCCCAGCATTTT,CASSPTALLSNQPQHF
TRBJ2-7,NA,TRBV28,many,TGTGCCAGCAGTACACGCCAGGGGGAGCAGTACTTC,CASSTRQGEQYF
TRBJ2-1,TRBD2,TRBV10-1,many,TGCGCCAGCAGTGAGGGACTAGCGGGGGTTCGGTACAATGAGCAGTTCTTC,CASSEGLAGVRYNEQFF
TRBJ2-4,NA,TRBV19,NA,TGTGCCAGTAGTAGCTTCGGGGGAAGAAACATTCAGTACTTC,CASSSFGGRNIQYF
TRBJ2-3,NA,TRBV11-2,many,TGTGCCAGCAGCCAGGGGCTGGGGGATACGCAGTATTTT,CASSQGLGDTQYF
TRBJ1-2,NA,TRBV5-4,NA,TGTGCCAGCAGCTTGGATGCGCTGGGGGCGCCCTATGGCTACACCTTC,CASSLDALGAPYGYTF
TRBJ1-1,TRBD1,TRBV18,few,TGTGCCAGCTCACCGCAAAGGACAGGGGACACTGAAGCTTTCTTT,CASSPQRTGDTEAFF
TRBJ2-2,NA,TRBV20-1,many,TGCAGTGCTAGCCCAGGGGCGGTGAACACCGGGGAGCTGTTTTTT,CSASPGAVNTGELFF
TRBJ2-7,NA,TRBV7-6,few,TGTGCCAGCAGCTCAGGGATAGCCACCGAGCAGTACTTC,CASSSGIATEQYF
TRBJ2-2,NA,TRBV7-7,few,TGTGCCAGCAGCTTACCTAACACCGGGGAGCTGTTTTTT,CASSLPNTGELFF
TRBJ1-6,TRBD1,TRBV27,NA,TGTGCCAGCAGTTCCAGGGGGCTTAATTCACCCCTCCACTTT,CASSSRGLNSPLHF
TRBJ2-1,NA,TRBV9,many,TGTGCCAGCAGCGCAACCGGGACTTACTACAATGAGCAGTTCTTC,CASSATGTYYNEQFF
TRBJ2-3,TRBD2,TRBV20-1,few,TGCAGTGCTAGAGATTTGCTAGCGGGAGCAACAGATACGCAGTATTTT,CSARDLLAGATDTQYF
TRBJ1-4,NA,TRBV10-3,NA,TGTGCCATCAGTGAGTCAGGGGCTAATGAAAAACTGTTTTTT,CAISESGANEKLFF
TRBJ2-3,TRBD2,TRBV9,NA,TGTGCCAGCAGGAAATCCGGGACTACCTTAGATACGCAGTATTTT,CASRKSGTTLDTQYF
TRBJ1-2,NA,TRBV6-5,many,TGTGCCAGCAGGAGGGGGACCGCCTATGGCTACACCTTC,CASRRGTAYGYTF
TRBJ2-3,NA,TRBV6-2/TRBV6-3,NA,TGTGCCAGCAGTTACGTCCAGAGGCTAGCTACGCAGTATTTT,CASSYVQRLATQYF
TRBJ1-5,NA,TRBV7-7,few,TGTGCCACCACTTTTAGGGCCTTCCATCAGCCCCAGCATTTT,CATTFRAFHQPQHF
TRBJ2-7,NA,TRBV7-9,NA,TGTGCCAGCAGCTTAGCCACCTCCTACGAGCAGTACTTC,CASSLATSYEQYF
TRBJ2-2,TRBD2,TRBV5-1,many,TGCGCCAGCAGCCAGATAGCGGGAGCTCTCGCCGGGGAGCTGTTTTTT,CASSQIAGALAGELFF
TRBJ2-2,TRBD2,TRBV10-2,few,TGCGCCAGCAGTGCCTACTCGGGAGGTATTACCGGGGAGCTGTTTTTT,CASSAYSGGITGELFF
TRBJ2-3,TRBD1,TRBV29-1,NA,TGCAGCGGGGGACAGGTCTTGGCAGATACGCAGTATTTT,CSGGQVLADTQYF
TRBJ2-3,TRBD2,TRBV28,NA,TGTGCCAGCAAGGGAACTAGCGGGAGATTCGGTGGAGATACGCAGTATTTT,CASKGTSGRFGGDTQYF